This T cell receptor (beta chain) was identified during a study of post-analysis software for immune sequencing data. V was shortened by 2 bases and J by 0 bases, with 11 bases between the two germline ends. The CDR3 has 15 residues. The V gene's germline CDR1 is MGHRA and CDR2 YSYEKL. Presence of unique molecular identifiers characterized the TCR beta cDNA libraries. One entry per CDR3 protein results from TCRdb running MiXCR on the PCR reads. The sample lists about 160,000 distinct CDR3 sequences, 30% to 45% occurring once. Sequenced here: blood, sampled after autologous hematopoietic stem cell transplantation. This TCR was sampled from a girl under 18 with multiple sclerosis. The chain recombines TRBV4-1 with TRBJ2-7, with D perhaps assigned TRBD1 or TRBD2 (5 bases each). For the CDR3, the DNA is TGCGCCAGCAGCCAAATTGAGGGGAGCTCCTACGAGCAGTACTTC. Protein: CASSQIEGSSYEQYF.